Following are 21 T cell receptor beta chains from one sample sequenced in a study of T-cell memory formation after mild COVID-19. In TCRdb, the 5' RACE reads were re-called with MiXCR into one record per CDR3 protein. The sample contains approximately 98,000 distinct CDR3 sequences, 15% to 20% of which appear only once. Sequenced material: PBMCs or a T cell subset sorted from them (not recorded which). The receptors here all came from a man aged 18 to 29 who had mild COVID-19 (a few samples of this study predate the infection). Cell type and time point are not known.

This chain joins TRBV18 and TRBJ2-4; the match to TRBD1 covers 7 bases. There are 17 residues in the CDR3. V lost 3 bases to trimming and J lost 6 bases; unmatched junction nucleotides: 14. The V gene's germline CDR1 is KGHSH and CDR2 LQKENI. The CDR3 sequence: CASSPSLTGHEGNIQYF. DNA for the CDR3: TGTGCCAGCTCACCTTCATTGACAGGGCACGAGGGAAACATTCAGTACTTC.

The CDR3 DNA sequence: TGTGCCAGCAGCCAACATCAGGGCAGTGGCACAGATACGCAGTATTTT. This codes for CASSQHQGSGTDTQYF. This chain joins TRBV14 and TRBJ2-3; weak D call: TRBD1 (5 bases). This CDR3 region has 16 residues. CDR1 and CDR2 from the germline V gene are SGHDN and FVKESK. V was shortened by 2 bases and J by 1 base, with 13 bases between the two germline ends.

This clonotype has just a few counts. The chain couples TRBV5-1 to TRBJ2-3; D could derive from TRBD1 or TRBD2 (6 bases each). The V end lost 3 bases, the J end lost 0 bases, and 14 bases lay between the germline ends. The CDR3 is made up of 16 amino acids. Germline-derived CDR1 and CDR2 are SGHRS and YFSETQ. The CDR3 DNA is TGCGCCAGCAGCTGGAGGGGGGAAACTAGCACAGATACGCAGTATTTT. Residues: CASSWRGETSTDTQYF.

This clonotype was observed a few times. The chain has TRBV20-1 and TRBJ2-7; tentative D call: TRBD2 (6 bases). Trimming stripped 6 bases from V and 13 bases from J, with 19 bases between. Germline V gene sequence: CDR1 DFQATT, CDR2 SNEGSKA (reference sequence). The CDR3 runs to 11 residues. For the CDR3, the DNA is TGCAGTGCCTCCTCATTGCCTAGCGTCTACTTC. Its protein is CSASSLPSVYF.

This sequence joins TRBV5-1 and TRBJ1-1; tentatively, D is TRBD1 (6 bases). V shed 5 bases and J shed 2 bases, with 10 bases lying between them. CDR3 length equals 13 residues. Germline values: CDR1 SGHRS, CDR2 YFSETQ. The CDR3: CASRRDTNTEAFF. The CDR3 region has the DNA TGCGCCAGCAGAAGGGACACCAACACTGAAGCTTTCTTT. Supplemented by reference TRBV5-1 and TRBJ1-1, the full variable domain reads KAGVTQTPRYLIKTRGQQVTLSCSPISGHRSVSWYQQTPGQGLQFLFEYFSETQRNKGNFPGRFSGRQFSNSRSEMNVSTLELGDSALYLCASRRDTNTEAFFGQGTRLTVV.

The CDR3 nucleotides are TGTGCCAGCAGCCCCAGGGAAGATACGCAGTATTTT. Its protein is CASSPREDTQYF. This chain connects TRBV11-1 to TRBJ2-3, with D possibly TRBD1 on 5 matching bases. There are 12 residues in the CDR3. V was clipped by 5 bases and J by 5 bases, with 8 bases between them. Germline values: CDR1 SGHAT, CDR2 FQDESV (reference sequence).

The V gene is TRBV7-9, the J gene TRBJ2-5; D gene unclear. The V end lost 5 bases, the J end lost 5 bases, and 15 bases lay between the germline ends. The CDR3 covers 14 residues. In germline, CDR1 is SEHNR, CDR2 FQNEAQ (reference sequence). CDR3 protein: CASSPVGPPETQYF. The CDR3 DNA follows: TGTGCCAGCAGCCCCGTTGGGCCCCCTGAGACCCAGTACTTC.

The chain couples TRBV5-1 to TRBJ1-5; 11 positions agree with TRBD1. Trimming removed 6 bases from V and 5 bases from J; junction bases left unmatched: 7. The CDR3 has 15 residues. CDR1 SGHRS and CDR2 YFSETQ come from the germline V gene. CDR3 amino acids: CASKRTGGADQPQHF. In DNA form, the CDR3 reads TGCGCCAGCAAAAGGACAGGGGGCGCGGATCAGCCCCAGCATTTT.

V usage is TRBV29-1 and J usage is TRBJ1-5; 9 bases line up with TRBD1. The V and J ends lost 5 bases and 7 bases, in that order; junction bases with no gene match: 9. CDR1 and CDR2 from the germline V gene are SQVTM and ANQGSEA. The CDR3 runs 14 residues. In DNA, the CDR3 is TGCAGCGTTCGGGCGGGGGGACAGGGCCAGCCCCAGCATTTT. It is translated as CSVRAGGQGQPQHF.

The rearrangement joins TRBV5-1 to TRBJ2-5, with a tentative D call TRBD2 (6 bases). The CDR3 runs 13 residues. From germline, CDR1 is SGHRS and CDR2 YFSETQ. V was clipped by 6 bases and J by 5 bases, with 14 bases between them. The CDR3 region has the DNA TGCGCCAGCAAGGACGGCGGGGTGGAGACCCAGTACTTC. Its translation is CASKDGGVETQYF.

This clonotype was seen many times. The chain has TRBV7-2 and TRBJ2-7; 7 bases line up with TRBD2. The CDR3 extends over 15 amino acids. Trimming at V came to 4 bases and at J to 7 bases, leaving 13 bases not matched to a gene. Germline CDR1 reads SGHTA; CDR2 reads FQGNSA. As DNA, the CDR3 is TGTGCCAGCAGCTCCCAAGCTCTAGCGGTGGGAGAGCAGTACTTC. It translates to CASSSQALAVGEQYF.

This sequence joins TRBV20-1 and TRBJ2-6; D not resolved. Trimming pared 0 bases from V and 2 bases from J, leaving 5 bases between. The CDR3 runs 14 residues. CDR1 is DFQATT, CDR2 SNEGSKA, per germline (reference sequence). The CDR3 nucleotides are TGCAGTGCTAGAGATCAACCTGGGGCCAACGTCCTGACTTTC. It specifies CSARDQPGANVLTF.

CDR3 in DNA: TGCGCCAGCAGCCAAGAATCTGCTGCAACTGAAGCTTTCTTT. Protein: CASSQESAATEAFF. The gene calls are TRBV4-1 and TRBJ1-1; D is ambiguous. This CDR3 has 14 residues. The germline V and J ends were trimmed by 0 bases and 5 bases, with 10 bases remaining between them. From germline, CDR1 is MGHRA and CDR2 YSYEKL.

This clonotype showed up many times. This sequence joins TRBV5-1 and TRBJ2-1; D is unclear. CDR3 length: 14 residues. The germline V gene encodes CDR1 SGHRS and CDR2 YFSETQ. Trimming cost V 1 base and J 0 bases, with 5 bases left between them. CDR3 coding DNA: TGCGCCAGCAGCTTGCCAGACTCCTACAATGAGCAGTTCTTC. Encoded protein: CASSLPDSYNEQFF. The variable domain in full, with the rest retrieved from reference TRBV5-1 and TRBJ2-1, is KAGVTQTPRYLIKTRGQQVTLSCSPISGHRSVSWYQQTPGQGLQFLFEYFSETQRNKGNFPGRFSGRQFSNSRSEMNVSTLELGDSALYLCASSLPDSYNEQFFGPGTRLTVL.

This clonotype was seen a handful of times. The chain links TRBV7-2 to TRBJ2-1, with 8 bases matching TRBD1. V shed 10 bases and J 6 bases; nucleotides not matched to a gene: 17. The germline CDR1 and CDR2 sequences are SGHTA and FQGNSA. The CDR3 extends over 16 amino acids. In DNA form, the CDR3 reads TGTGCCACCTACCCCTCCGGGCCAGGGGGCGGCAATGAGCAGTTCTTC. This sequence encodes CATYPSGPGGGNEQFF.

This clonotype showed up just a few times. The chain uses TRBV3-1 and TRBJ2-5; D may correspond to TRBD1 or TRBD2 (5 bases each). CDR3 length: 14 amino acids. The germline V gene has CDR1 LGHDT and CDR2 YNNKEL (reference sequence). V was trimmed by 4 bases and J by 3 bases, leaving 12 bases between them. The CDR3: CASSRQRGEETQYF. The CDR3 coding sequence is TGTGCCAGCAGCCGGCAGAGAGGGGAAGAGACCCAGTACTTC.

In this sample, this clonotype turned up a few times. The J gene is TRBJ2-1, the V gene TRBV7-2, with 9 bases fitting TRBD2. Germline V gene data show CDR1 as SGHTA and CDR2 as FQGNSA. The CDR3 runs to 15 residues. The ends lost 5 bases at V and 4 bases at J; junction bases unmatched: 6. The CDR3 is CASSRGTSIYNEQFF. DNA of the CDR3: TGTGCCAGCAGCCGCGGGACTAGCATATACAATGAGCAGTTCTTC.

This clonotype appeared a few times. The rearrangement uses TRBV7-2 and TRBJ2-1; D perhaps matches TRBD2 (6 bases). The V gene's germline CDR1 is SGHTA and CDR2 FQGNSA. The CDR3 has 15 residues. Trimming stripped 4 bases from V and 10 bases from J, with 20 bases between. DNA of the CDR3: TGTGCCAGCAGCTCAGAGCTGGGGTGGGGGGTCGAGCAGTTCTTC. It encodes CASSSELGWGVEQFF.

At least ten counts were recorded for this clonotype. The chain combines TRBV6-2 or TRBV6-3 with TRBJ1-5; tentative D call: TRBD1 (5 bases). The CDR3 covers 17 residues. The V gene's germline CDR1 is MNHEY and CDR2 SVGEGT. Trimming pared 0 bases from V and 2 bases from J, leaving 14 bases between. CDR3 sequence reads: CASSYSIGGDGNQPQHF. In DNA, the CDR3 is TGTGCCAGCAGTTACTCGATAGGAGGGGATGGCAATCAGCCCCAGCATTTT.

J is TRBJ1-2 and V is TRBV7-4; D possibly corresponds to TRBD1 (5 bases). V lost 7 bases and J lost 1, with 13 bases in between. Per germline, CDR1 SGHVT and CDR2 SQSDAQ. The CDR3 spans 14 residues. The CDR3, as DNA: TGTGCCAGCACCCTCGTCGACAGTAACTATGGCTACACCTTC. Residues: CASTLVDSNYGYTF. The whole variable domain, remainder taken from reference TRBV7-4 and TRBJ1-2, is GAGVSQSPRYKVAKRGRDVALRCDSISGHVTLYWYRQTLGQGSEVLTYSQSDAQRDKSGRPSGRFSAERPERSVSTLKIQRTEQGDSAVYLCASTLVDSNYGYTFGSGTRLTVV.

This clonotype has more than one count but fewer than ten. The chain joins TRBV5-1 to TRBJ1-3; D not certain. CDR1 is SGHRS and CDR2 is YFSETQ in the germline V gene. There are 17 residues in the CDR3. Deletions cut 4 bases from V and 0 bases from J, with 17 bases between. Here the CDR3 DNA reads TGCGCCAGCAGCACGATGCCGGGATTAGGCTCTGGAAACACCATATATTTT. Translation gives CASSTMPGLGSGNTIYF. Based on the CDR3 plus reference TRBV5-1 and TRBJ1-3, the full variable domain is KAGVTQTPRYLIKTRGQQVTLSCSPISGHRSVSWYQQTPGQGLQFLFEYFSETQRNKGNFPGRFSGRQFSNSRSEMNVSTLELGDSALYLCASSTMPGLGSGNTIYFGEGSWLTVV.